Shown below are 14 T cell receptor beta chains from a single sample sequenced in a study of T-cell reconstitution after alpha-beta-depleted transplantation in children. Preparation of the TCRbeta library involved a method that used unique molecular identifiers. TCRdb recomputed calls from the PCR reads with MiXCR, one row per CDR3 protein. The table has 400,000 to 500,000 distinct CDR3 sequences, under 13% seen once. The source material was PBMCs from the stem cell graft donor, sampled from the stem cell graft. The receptors here all came from a human donor who donated a stem cell graft to a child with acute myeloid leukemia.

The rearrangement uses TRBV10-2 and TRBJ2-3; no definite D call. Trimming cost V 3 bases and J 3 bases, with 4 bases left between them. CDR3 length: 12 residues. In germline, CDR1 is WSHSY, CDR2 SAAADI. The CDR3 loop reads CASSDWTDTQYF. CDR3 coding DNA: TGCGCCAGCAGTGACTGGACAGATACGCAGTATTTT.

This clonotype was picked up a small number of times. This chain joins TRBV12-3 or TRBV12-4 and TRBJ2-1; D possibly corresponds to TRBD2 (6 bases). Between the trimmed V and J ends, which lost 5 bases and 6 bases, there was a span of 14 bases. CDR3 length: 14 amino acids. CDR3 protein: CASSPIGTSNEQFF. For the CDR3, the DNA is TGTGCCAGCAGTCCCATAGGGACTTCCAATGAGCAGTTCTTC.

The chain recombines TRBV7-6 with TRBJ2-2; 7 bases are a match to TRBD2. The V segment lost 3 bases and the J segment 7 bases; nucleotides outside the gene matches: 2. This CDR3 is built from 13 residues. From germline, CDR1 is SGHVS and CDR2 FNYEAQ. This CDR3 reads CASSLWGGGELFF. The CDR3, as DNA: TGTGCCAGCAGCTTGTGGGGGGGCGGGGAGCTGTTTTTT.

This clonotype has ten or more counts. This rearrangement joins TRBV18 to TRBJ2-1; 11 positions agree with TRBD2. The CDR3 consists of 17 residues. Germline lookup yields CDR1 KGHSH and CDR2 LQKENI. J lost 2 bases, V lost 6 bases, and 9 bases had no gene match. The CDR3 DNA sequence: TGTGCCAGCTCCCCAAAGGGACTAGCGGTTACCTACAATGAGCAGTTCTTC. Translating it yields CASSPKGLAVTYNEQFF.

The V gene is TRBV5-1, the J gene TRBJ2-7; 9 positions match TRBD1. The CDR3 consists of 14 residues. Germline V gene data show CDR1 as SGHRS and CDR2 as YFSETQ. Trimming took 4 bases from V and 5 from J; bases not matched to a gene: 7. The CDR3 DNA reads as TGCGCCAGCAGCCTAGGGACAGGGCAGAACGAGCAGTACTTC. This sequence encodes CASSLGTGQNEQYF.

The chain joins TRBV7-8 to TRBJ2-1, with unresolved D. Trimming stripped 5 bases from V and 7 bases from J, with 12 bases between. This CDR3 is 13 amino acids long. The germline V gene encodes CDR1 SGHVS and CDR2 FQNEAQ. The CDR3 bases are TGTGCCAGCAGCGCCATGATCTGGAATGAGCAGTTCTTC. Its translation is CASSAMIWNEQFF.

The chain carries TRBV21-1 and TRBJ2-7; the listed D gene, TRBD1, was not tested against the DNA. TRBV21-1 is recorded as a pseudogene. The CDR3 runs to 14 residues. Here the CDR3 reads CAPPGDRGSYEQYF. Written as DNA, the CDR3 is TGTGCCCCCCCCGGGGACAGGGGATCCTACGAGCAGTACTTC.

This clonotype was seen more than once but under ten times. This chain connects TRBV29-1 to TRBJ1-4, with a tentative D call TRBD1 (5 bases). Trimming stripped 5 bases from V and 0 bases from J, with 16 bases between. Germline-derived CDR1 and CDR2 are SQVTM and ANQGSEA. The CDR3 contains 16 residues. Written as DNA, the CDR3 is TGCAGCGTTACCCTAGGACACAGAACAACTAATGAAAAACTGTTTTTT. Translating gives CSVTLGHRTTNEKLFF.

The chain uses TRBV5-1 and TRBJ2-1; 7 positions agree with TRBD2. Trimming at V came to 7 bases and at J to 5 bases, leaving 12 bases not matched to a gene. From germline, CDR1 is SGHRS and CDR2 YFSETQ. The CDR3 covers 15 residues. CDR3 amino acids: CASSLVRGVDNEQFF. CDR3 sequence (DNA): TGCGCCAGCTCTTTGGTACGGGGGGTAGACAATGAGCAGTTCTTC. Combining the CDR3 with reference TRBV5-1 and TRBJ2-1 gives the whole variable domain KAGVTQTPRYLIKTRGQQVTLSCSPISGHRSVSWYQQTPGQGLQFLFEYFSETQRNKGNFPGRFSGRQFSNSRSEMNVSTLELGDSALYLCASSLVRGVDNEQFFGPGTRLTVL.

The table lists this clonotype with many counts. V is TRBV20-1 and J is TRBJ2-1; D possibly matches TRBD1 or TRBD2 (5 bases each). Per the germline V gene, CDR1 is DFQATT and CDR2 is SNEGSKA (reference sequence). V lost 3 bases and J 9 bases, leaving 18 bases between the germline ends. The CDR3 has 14 amino acids. The CDR3 nucleotides read TGCAGTGCTAGCGGGGACCGGGCCCGGGGTGAGCAGTTCTTC. This encodes CSASGDRARGEQFF.

This clonotype turned up a few times. The V and J genes are TRBV12-5 and TRBJ1-1; D is ambiguous. CDR3 length: 15 amino acids. Germline lookup yields CDR1 LGHNT and CDR2 FRNRAP. V was clipped by 3 bases and J by 2 bases, with 13 bases between them. DNA for the CDR3: TGTGCTAGTGGTTTTAGCGGGGAGGGAAACACTGAAGCTTTCTTT. Protein: CASGFSGEGNTEAFF.

There are many counts of this clonotype. The rearrangement links TRBV4-2 to TRBJ2-1, with 9 bases lining up with TRBD2. Germline values: CDR1 LGHNA, CDR2 YNFKEQ. This CDR3 spans 12 amino acids. Unmatched junction bases numbered 0, after V lost 3 bases and J lost 9 bases. CDR3 sequence (DNA): TGTGCCAGCAGCCAGACTAGCGGTGAGCAGTTCTTC. Its protein product is CASSQTSGEQFF.

At least ten counts were recorded for this clonotype. The chain carries TRBV28 and TRBJ2-2; 8 nucleotides align to TRBD1. V lost 10 bases and J lost 6; bases outside the gene matches: 4. CDR3 length equals 12 residues. CDR1 MDHEN and CDR2 SYDVKM come from the germline V gene. The CDR3 region has the DNA TGTGCCACAAGGACAGGGTCCGGGGAGCTGTTTTTT. This translates into CATRTGSGELFF.

The chain joins TRBV18 to TRBJ1-1; 7 bases are shared with TRBD1. V shed 1 base, J shed 5 bases, and the junction held 4 bases outside the gene matches. Germline V gene data show CDR1 as KGHSH and CDR2 as LQKENI. The CDR3 has 14 amino acids. The CDR3: CASSPLQGGTEAFF. The CDR3, as DNA: TGTGCCAGCTCACCACTGCAGGGGGGGACTGAAGCTTTCTTT.